This entry is about one T cell receptor beta chain. Some clones are missing from TCRdb's copy, which holds only in-frame ones; the method was immunoSEQ multiplex PCR. The sample yields 220,000 or so clones, 85% to 90% seen once. CDR1 is SNHLY and CDR2 is FYNNEI in the germline V gene. With V trimmed by 4 bases and J by 6 bases, 2 bases remained unmatched. The CDR3 totals 12 residues. These data are taken from a study of blood T cell repertoires in COVID-19. Background on the study: Nucleic acid was either cDNA or gDNA, and it came from T cells, B-cell-depleted T cells, or PBMCs.

The chain uses TRBV2 and TRBJ1-2; 7 positions match TRBD1. This sequence originates from a woman aged 18-30 years in a cohort exposed to, infected with or recovered from COVID-19 (not recorded which). Sequencing input: PBMCs or T cells enriched from blood (not recorded which). CDR3 nucleotide sequence: TGTGCCAGCAGTGGAGGGACAGATGGCTACACCTTC. Translated: CASSGGTDGYTF.